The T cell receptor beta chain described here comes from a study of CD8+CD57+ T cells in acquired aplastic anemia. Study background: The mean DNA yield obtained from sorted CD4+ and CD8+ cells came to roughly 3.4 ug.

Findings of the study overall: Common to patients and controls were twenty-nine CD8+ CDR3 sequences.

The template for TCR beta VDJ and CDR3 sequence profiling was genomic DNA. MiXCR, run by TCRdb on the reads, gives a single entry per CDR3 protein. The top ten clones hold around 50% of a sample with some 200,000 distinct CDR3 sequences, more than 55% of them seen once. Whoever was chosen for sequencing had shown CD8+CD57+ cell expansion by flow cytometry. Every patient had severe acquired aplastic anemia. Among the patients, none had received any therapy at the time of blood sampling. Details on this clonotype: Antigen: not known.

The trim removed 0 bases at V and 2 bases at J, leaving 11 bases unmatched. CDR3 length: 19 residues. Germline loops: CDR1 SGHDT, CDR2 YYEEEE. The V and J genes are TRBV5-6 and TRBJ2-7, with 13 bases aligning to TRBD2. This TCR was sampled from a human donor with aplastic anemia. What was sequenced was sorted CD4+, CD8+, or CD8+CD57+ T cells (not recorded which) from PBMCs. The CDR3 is CASSLDRLAGGPKPYEQYF. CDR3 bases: TGTGCCAGCAGCTTGGATCGACTAGCGGGGGGACCTAAACCCTACGAGCAGTACTTC.